The 7 T cell receptor beta chains presented below share a single source sample, sequenced in a study of T cells after yellow fever vaccination. Using its own MiXCR run on the 5' RACE reads, TCRdb lists one record per CDR3 protein. Of approximately 550,000 distinct CDR3 sequences in the sample, around 21% are singletons; the top ten hold approximately 15%. The starting material was PBMCs, obtained 15 days after the yellow fever booster vaccination. The receptors were gathered from a young man who received the YFV17D yellow fever vaccine.

J is TRBJ1-5 and V is TRBV7-2; TRBD1 might be the D (6 bases). CDR1 and CDR2 (germline): SGHTA, FQGNSA. The CDR3 extends over 16 amino acids. Trimming left V 5 bases short and J 7 bases short, with 21 bases between. CDR3 nucleotides: TGTGCCAGCAGCCGGATAGGAGGGGGGGGACTCCAGCCCCAGCATTTT. Its protein product is CASSRIGGGGLQPQHF.

This clonotype was recorded a few times. V usage is TRBV18 and J usage is TRBJ2-1; D assignment may be TRBD1 or TRBD2 (5 bases each). CDR1 and CDR2 from the germline V gene are KGHSH and LQKENI. The CDR3 sequence is 14 residues long. V lost 1 base and J 11 bases, leaving 15 bases between the germline ends. CDR3 sequence reads: CASSPRANEGQQFF. CDR3 nucleotide sequence: TGTGCCAGCTCACCACGGGCCAATGAGGGACAGCAGTTCTTC.

The J gene is TRBJ2-1, the V gene TRBV29-1, with a weak D call TRBD2 (7 bases). This CDR3 is built from 11 residues. The germline V gene encodes CDR1 SQVTM and CDR2 ANQGSEA. This CDR3 reads CQRGRGNEQFF. The CDR3 DNA reads TGCCAGAGGGGGAGGGGCAATGAGCAGTTCTTC.

This clonotype was seen only a few times. This chain's CDR3 is CASGGLRETQYF. Here the CDR3 DNA reads TGTGCCAGCGGGGGACTCCGGGAGACCCAGTACTTC. The genes are TRBV2 and TRBJ2-5; D possibly corresponds to TRBD2 (6 bases). Germline assignment: CDR1 SNHLY and CDR2 FYNNEI. The V and J ends lost 8 bases and 5 bases respectively, with 12 bases between them. There are 12 residues in the CDR3.

There are a few counts of this clonotype. This chain connects TRBV20-1 to TRBJ2-1; possibly TRBD2 for D (6 bases). There are 12 residues in the CDR3. V lost 5 bases to trimming and J lost 8 bases, with 13 bases between them. CDR1 and CDR2 from the germline V gene are DFQATT and SNEGSKA (reference sequence). The CDR3 protein is CSAGNGGDEQFF. Written as DNA, the CDR3 is TGCAGTGCTGGTAATGGAGGGGATGAGCAGTTCTTC.

The chain is built from TRBV7-2 and TRBJ2-5; possible D gene TRBD2, 5 bases. The germline V gene has CDR1 SGHTA and CDR2 FQGNSA. Trimming left V 4 bases short and J 2 bases short, with 14 bases between. There are 15 residues in the CDR3. CDR3 DNA sequence: TGTGCCAGCAGCTGGGCGGTAGCGCCTCAAGAGACCCAGTACTTC. This translates into CASSWAVAPQETQYF.

This clonotype was seen only a few times. This chain links TRBV6-5 with TRBJ2-1, with TRBD2 matching over 7 bases. The CDR3 runs 17 residues. Germline CDR1 and CDR2: MNHEY and SVGAGI. With 0 bases clipped from V and 8 bases from J, the junction kept 13 bases outside the gene matches. The CDR3, as DNA: TGTGCCAGCAGTTACTCGGGCGGGCTACGCGGGGGAGATGAGCAGTTCTTC. Protein product: CASSYSGGLRGGDEQFF.